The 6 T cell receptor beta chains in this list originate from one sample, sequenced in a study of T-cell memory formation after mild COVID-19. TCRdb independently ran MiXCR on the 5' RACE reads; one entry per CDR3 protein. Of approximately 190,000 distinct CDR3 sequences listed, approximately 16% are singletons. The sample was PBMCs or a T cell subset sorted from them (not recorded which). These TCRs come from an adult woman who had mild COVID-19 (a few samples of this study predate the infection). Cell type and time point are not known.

CDR3 sequence reads: CSVLRGNTEAFF. In DNA, the CDR3 is TGCAGCGTTCTCAGGGGGAACACTGAAGCTTTCTTT. The gene calls are TRBV29-1 and TRBJ1-1; tentatively, D is TRBD1 (6 bases). Per the germline V gene, CDR1 is SQVTM and CDR2 is ANQGSEA. V was clipped by 5 bases and J by 1 base, with 8 bases between them. There are 12 residues in the CDR3.

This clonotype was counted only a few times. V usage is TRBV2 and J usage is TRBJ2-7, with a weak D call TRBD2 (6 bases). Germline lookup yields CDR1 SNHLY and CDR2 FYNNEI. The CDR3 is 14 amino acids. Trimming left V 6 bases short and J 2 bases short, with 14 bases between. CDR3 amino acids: CASSLSSAPYEQYF. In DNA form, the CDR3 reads TGTGCCAGCAGCCTCTCTAGCGCCCCCTACGAGCAGTACTTC.

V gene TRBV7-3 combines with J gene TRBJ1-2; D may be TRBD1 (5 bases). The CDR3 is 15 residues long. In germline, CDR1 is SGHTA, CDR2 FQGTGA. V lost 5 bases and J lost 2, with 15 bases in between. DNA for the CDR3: TGTGCCAGCAGCGATCCCGGGACGGTGAACTATGGCTACACCTTC. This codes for CASSDPGTVNYGYTF.

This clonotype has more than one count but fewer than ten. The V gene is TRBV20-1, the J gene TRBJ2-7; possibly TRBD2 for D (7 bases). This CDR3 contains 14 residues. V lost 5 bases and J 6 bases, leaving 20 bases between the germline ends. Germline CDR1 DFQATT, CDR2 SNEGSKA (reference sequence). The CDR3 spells CSAPVGGGSFEQYF. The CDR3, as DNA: TGCAGTGCTCCCGTCGGGGGCGGGAGTTTCGAGCAGTACTTC.

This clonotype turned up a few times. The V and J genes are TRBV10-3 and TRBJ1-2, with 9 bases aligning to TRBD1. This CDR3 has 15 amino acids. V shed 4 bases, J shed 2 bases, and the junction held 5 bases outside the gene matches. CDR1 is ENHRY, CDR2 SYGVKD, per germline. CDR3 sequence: CAISGGQGHNYGYTF. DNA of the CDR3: TGTGCCATCAGTGGGGGACAGGGCCACAACTATGGCTACACCTTC.

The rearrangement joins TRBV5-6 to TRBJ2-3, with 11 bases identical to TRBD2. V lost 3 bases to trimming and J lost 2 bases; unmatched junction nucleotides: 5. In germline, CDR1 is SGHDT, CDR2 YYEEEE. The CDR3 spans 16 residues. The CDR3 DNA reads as TGTGCCAGCAGCTACCGACTAGCGGGATACACAGATACGCAGTATTTT. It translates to CASSYRLAGYTDTQYF.